Listed below are T cell receptor beta chains from one sample, sequenced in a study of cytomegalovirus exposure and HLA in healthy donors. Clones were read by immunoSEQ multiplex PCR, and TCRdb kept only the in-frame ones, dropping some. The sample carries about 130,000 clones, about 82% recorded once. Input material: PBMCs. All receptors come from a man aged 25 to 40 in good health. Each CDR3 is given with its conserved first and last residue. A D gene is named only where the DNA matches it firmly. Clone size is shown for a subset of rows, as once, few, many or a class of expanded clone.

V gene	J gene	clone size	D gene	CDR3 protein	CDR3 DNA
TRBV19	TRBJ1-2	-	-	CASRRAGNYGYTF	TGTGCCAGTAGGAGGGCCGGTAACTATGGCTACACCTTC
TRBV21-1	TRBJ2-7	-	-	CASTESGGYEQYF	TGTGCCAGCACCGAAAGCGGGGGCTACGAGCAGTACTTC
TRBV6-5	TRBJ1-4	-	-	CASRDTGWDEKLFF	TGTGCCAGCAGGGATACAGGGTGGGATGAAAAACTGTTTTTT
TRBV6-1	TRBJ2-3	-	-	CASSSSEGVTDTQYF	TGTGCCAGCAGTTCGAGTGAGGGCGTCACAGATACGCAGTATTTT
TRBV19	TRBJ1-1	-	-	CASSTRDTMNTEAFF	TGTGCCAGTAGTACCCGGGACACTATGAACACTGAAGCTTTCTTT
TRBV6-5	TRBJ2-1	-	TRBD2	CASSYGTSGYNEQFF	TGTGCCAGCAGTTACGGGACTAGCGGTTACAATGAGCAGTTCTTC
TRBV5-8	TRBJ2-7	once	-	CASSLGGERIVYEQYF	TGTGCCAGCAGCTTGGGCGGGGAAAGGATCGTCTACGAGCAGTACTTC
TRBV6-5	TRBJ2-1	-	TRBD2	CASGTGLAGVKEQFF	TGTGCCAGCGGGACGGGACTAGCGGGAGTGAAGGAGCAGTTCTTC
TRBV28	TRBJ1-2	-	-	CASSLAGNYGYTF	TGTGCCAGCAGTTTGGCGGGGAACTATGGCTACACCTTC
TRBV19	TRBJ2-7	-	TRBD2	CASQREGSYEQYF	TGTGCCAGTCAGCGGGAGGGCTCCTACGAGCAGTACTTC
TRBV7-2	TRBJ1-2	few	TRBD1	CASSLDWTGPYGYTF	TGTGCCAGCAGCTTAGATTGGACAGGACCCTATGGCTACACCTTC
TRBV7-9	TRBJ2-7	once	TRBD2	CSSSSGTRYEQYF	TGTTCCAGCAGCTCCGGGACTAGATACGAGCAGTACTTC
TRBV7-2	TRBJ1-2	-	-	CASSFRDSNYGYTF	TGTGCCAGCAGCTTTCGTGACAGTAACTATGGCTACACCTTC
TRBV18	TRBJ1-2	-	-	CASSPTNDRRYYGYTF	TGTGCCAGCTCACCAACTAATGACAGGAGATACTATGGCTACACCTTC
TRBV7-2	TRBJ1-5	few	-	CASSLGTFEPQHF	TGTGCCAGCAGCTTAGGGACTTTTGAGCCCCAGCATTTT
TRBV7-2	TRBJ2-7	-	TRBD2	CASSRTGTSGSGEQYF	TGTGCCAGCAGCCGAACTGGGACTAGCGGCTCGGGCGAGCAGTACTTC
TRBV7-9	TRBJ2-5	-	TRBD1	CASSFQRDRGETQYF	TGTGCCAGCAGCTTCCAGAGAGACAGGGGAGAGACCCAGTACTTC
TRBV5-6	TRBJ2-4	-	TRBD1	CASSYGTGGVIQYF	TGTGCCAGCAGCTACGGGACAGGGGGCGTCATTCAGTACTTC